This is a list of T cell receptor beta chains from one sample in a study of cytomegalovirus exposure and HLA in healthy donors. Sequenced by immunoSEQ multiplex PCR; TCRdb stores in-frame clones only, minus some. This table has roughly 220,000 clones, about 81% appearing once. The specimen sequenced was PBMCs. Every receptor here comes from a woman aged 40 to 50 in good health and CMV-seronegative. CDR3s include the opening cysteine and the closing phenylalanine or tryptophan. The D gene is left open where the match is weak. For some rows the clone size is stated as once, few or many, or as a class when expanded; others skip it.

>NA|TRBV28|TRBJ2-7|NA
CASSYGPRDYWGTAYEQYF
TGTGCCAGCAGCTACGGCCCCCGAGACTATTGGGGTACTGCCTACGAGCAGTACTTC
>NA|TRBV6-5|TRBJ2-7|TRBD1
CASKAGTGHYEQYF
TGTGCCAGCAAAGCGGGGACAGGGCACTACGAGCAGTACTTC
>NA|TRBV6-6|TRBJ1-2|NA
CASSYNDRPRDGYTF
TGTGCCAGCAGTTACAATGACAGGCCTAGGGATGGCTACACCTTC
>NA|TRBV27|TRBJ1-2|TRBD1
CASKRTGGAGYGYTF
TGTGCCAGCAAACGGACAGGGGGCGCTGGCTATGGCTACACCTTC
>NA|TRBV19|TRBJ1-1|NA
CASSDGQMYTEAFF
TGTGCCAGTAGTGATGGACAGATGTACACTGAAGCTTTCTTT
>NA|TRBV19|TRBJ2-7|NA
CASSIVGGHGTRFSYEQYF
TGTGCCAGTAGTATAGTGGGCGGACACGGGACACGGTTCTCCTACGAGCAGTACTTC
>NA|TRBV5-1|TRBJ2-7|NA
CASTTLGGSVYEQYF
TGCGCCAGCACCACCCTCGGGGGATCCGTCTACGAGCAGTACTTC
>NA|TRBV6-1|TRBJ2-7|TRBD1
CASSDPGTVSYEQYF
TGTGCCAGCAGTGATCCCGGGACAGTATCCTACGAGCAGTACTTC
>NA|TRBV7-2|TRBJ1-2|TRBD1
CASSFRQGHYGYTF
TGTGCCAGCAGCTTTCGACAGGGCCACTATGGCTACACCTTC
>NA|TRBV28|TRBJ1-1|NA
CASRFGQSNTEAFF
TGTGCCAGCAGATTTGGACAGTCGAACACTGAAGCTTTCTTT
>NA|TRBV7-8|TRBJ1-2|TRBD1
CASTSNRDRASKGYTF
TGTGCCAGCACCTCGAACAGGGACAGGGCGTCGAAAGGCTACACCTTC
>NA|TRBV13|TRBJ1-1|TRBD1
CASSLGTGGAFLGDTEAFF
TGTGCCAGCAGCCTCGGGACAGGGGGAGCTTTTTTAGGTGACACTGAAGCTTTCTTT
>NA|TRBV29-1|TRBJ1-2|NA
CSVEESRQGRVGGGYTF
TGCAGCGTTGAAGAGTCTCGGCAGGGAAGAGTAGGTGGGGGCTACACCTTC
>few|TRBV6-1|TRBJ1-1|TRBD1
CASSPRGPMNTEAFF
TGTGCCAGCAGTCCCAGGGGGCCGATGAACACTGAAGCTTTCTTT
>once|TRBV10-3|TRBJ2-7|TRBD2
CAISEGLAGVEQYF
TGTGCCATCAGTGAGGGACTAGCGGGAGTGGAGCAGTACTTC
>NA|TRBV7-2|TRBJ2-1|TRBD2
CASRVAGGPGNEQFF
TGTGCCAGCCGAGTAGCGGGAGGGCCGGGGAATGAGCAGTTCTTC
>NA|TRBV19|TRBJ2-7|TRBD1
CASSSSGQGIFTPSYEQYF
TGTGCCAGTAGTTCTAGCGGACAGGGGATATTTACCCCCTCCTACGAGCAGTACTTC
>NA|TRBV7-9|TRBJ1-4|TRBD1
CASSLRRKGQGDEKLFF
TGTGCCAGCAGCTTACGAAGAAAGGGACAGGGTGATGAAAAACTGTTTTTT
>once|TRBV28|TRBJ1-3|NA
CASRISSGNTIYF
TGTGCCAGCAGGATTAGCTCTGGAAACACCATATATTTT
>NA|TRBV6-4|TRBJ2-1|TRBD2
CASSIGGREYNEQFF
TGTGCCAGCAGTATCGGCGGGAGGGAATACAATGAGCAGTTCTTC
>once|TRBV30|TRBJ1-2|NA
CAWRYNGYTF
TGTGCCTGGAGGTATAATGGCTACACCTTC
>once|TRBV5-1|TRBJ1-5|NA
CASSPGQNSNQPQHF
TGCGCCAGCAGTCCCGGACAGAATAGCAATCAGCCCCAGCATTTT
>NA|TRBV4-1|TRBJ2-7|NA
CASSQFGVSLSEQYF
TGCGCCAGCAGCCAATTCGGGGTTAGCTTGAGCGAGCAGTACTTC
>NA|TRBV5-1|TRBJ2-1|NA
CASSLAASRYEQFF
TGCGCCAGCAGCTTGGCCGCTAGTAGGTATGAGCAGTTCTTC
>NA|TRBV7-9|TRBJ1-2|NA
CASSSDGDYGYTF
TGTGCCAGCAGCTCTGACGGAGACTATGGCTACACCTTC
>NA|TRBV7-9|TRBJ1-4|NA
CASSPTANEKLFF
TGTGCCAGCAGTCCGACAGCGAATGAAAAACTGTTTTTT
>NA|TRBV4-2|TRBJ2-7|TRBD2
CASAPPSGGSYEQYF
TGTGCCAGCGCCCCCCCTAGCGGGGGTTCCTACGAGCAGTACTTC
>NA|TRBV19|TRBJ1-2|NA
CASSFQGSVEGYTF
TGTGCCAGTAGTTTTCAGGGGTCGGTGGAAGGCTACACCTTC
>NA|TRBV15|TRBJ2-1|TRBD2
CATSRVSGRANEQFF
TGTGCCACCAGCAGAGTTAGCGGGAGGGCCAATGAGCAGTTCTTC
>NA|TRBV28|TRBJ2-1|NA
CASSLAGLHNEQFF
TGTGCCAGCAGCCTCGCGGGACTTCACAATGAGCAGTTCTTC